The 18 T cell receptor beta chains given below trace back to one sample, sequenced in a study of CD8 T cells in Susac syndrome. Random hexamers were used to reverse transcribe the RNA input (roughly 0.5 to 1 ug). TCRdb ran MiXCR on the immunoSEQ multiplex PCR reads and lists one entry per CDR3 protein. The sample includes 330,000 or so distinct CDR3 sequences, approximately 85% seen only once; the top ten take about 0.22%. Sequencing input: CD8+ T cells from PBMCs. Receptor source: a human donor with multiple sclerosis.

The J gene is TRBJ2-1, the V gene TRBV19, with 7 bases fitting TRBD2. The germline V gene has CDR1 LNHDA and CDR2 SQIVND (reference sequence). V lost 6 bases, J lost 9 bases, and 11 bases stayed unmatched. The CDR3 has 14 amino acids. The CDR3, as DNA: TGTGCCAGTAGCACATACGGACTAGTTGGTGAGCAGTTCTTC. It specifies CASSTYGLVGEQFF.

The chain is built from TRBV10-3 and TRBJ1-5; TRBD1 matches at 11 bases. With 1 base clipped from V and 6 bases from J, the junction kept 5 bases outside the gene matches. From germline, CDR1 is ENHRY and CDR2 SYGVKD. The CDR3 contains 16 residues. The CDR3 nucleotides are TGTGCCATCAGTGAGTTAGGGACAGGGGGAGGTCAGCCCCAGCATTTT. It specifies CAISELGTGGGQPQHF.

The chain has TRBV7-6 and TRBJ2-5; D is uncertain. Germline V gives CDR1 SGHVS, CDR2 FNYEAQ. Trimming took 1 base from V and 5 from J, leaving 11 bases between them. There are 14 residues in the CDR3. The CDR3: CASSLGSIGETQYF. The CDR3 coding sequence is TGTGCCAGCAGCTTAGGATCGATTGGGGAGACCCAGTACTTC. The full variable domain, rest sourced from reference TRBV7-6 and TRBJ2-5, is GAGVSQSPRYKVTKRGQDVALRCDPISGHVSLYWYRQALGQGPEFLTYFNYEAQQDKSGLPNDRFSAERPEGSISTLTIQRTEQRDSAMYRCASSLGSIGETQYFGPGTRLLVL.

This chain connects TRBV6-5 to TRBJ2-1, with a possible D match to TRBD2 (5 bases). The CDR3 loop spans 17 amino acids. Trimming stripped 4 bases from V and 3 bases from J, with 19 bases between. CDR1 MNHEY and CDR2 SVGAGI come from the germline V gene. CDR3 bases: TGTGCCAGCAGTTCGCAAGTACTAGACAAGTTCTACAATGAGCAGTTCTTC. This codes for CASSSQVLDKFYNEQFF.

The CDR3 region is CASSPKGGSTDTQYF. CDR3 nucleotides: TGCGCCAGCAGCCCCAAGGGGGGTAGCACAGATACGCAGTATTTT. The chain recombines TRBV4-3 with TRBJ2-3; D may match TRBD1 or TRBD2 (6 bases each). CDR1 is LGHNA, CDR2 YSLEER, per germline. The CDR3 is 15 residues long. The V and J ends lost 4 bases and 0 bases respectively, with 11 bases between them.

The chain carries TRBV6-1 and TRBJ2-2; either TRBD1 or TRBD2 may supply D (5 bases each). This CDR3 is built from 16 residues. CDR1 and CDR2 (germline): MNHNS, SASEGT. V was pared by 5 bases and J by 6 bases, with 19 bases between. The CDR3 protein is CASSPSLSGTAGELFF. In DNA, the CDR3 is TGTGCCAGCAGTCCCTCCCTTTCCGGGACGGCCGGGGAGCTGTTTTTT.

The chain is built from TRBV4-1 and TRBJ2-7; tentatively, D is TRBD1 (5 bases). CDR1 MGHRA and CDR2 YSYEKL come from the germline V gene. V gave up 1 base and J gave up 2 bases, with 9 bases separating them. The CDR3 consists of 14 residues. Here the CDR3 DNA reads TGCGCCAGCAGCCAAGTCCCAGGGACCTACGAGCAGTACTTC. This sequence encodes CASSQVPGTYEQYF.

This clonotype appeared a single time. V is TRBV27 and J is TRBJ1-2; 9 bases match TRBD1. Germline V gene data show CDR1 as MNHEY and CDR2 as SMNVEV (reference sequence). This CDR3 is 16 amino acids long. Germline trimming cut 4 bases from V and 5 bases from J; bases unmatched to any gene: 11. CDR3 in DNA: TGTGCCAGCAGTTCCTCCCTGACAGGGGGGATATATGGCTACACCTTC. Translation gives CASSSSLTGGIYGYTF.

The chain couples TRBV14 to TRBJ2-1; TRBD2 matches 13 bases. V was pared by 0 bases and J by 6 bases, with 17 bases of the junction left unmatched. The germline gives CDR1 SGHDN, CDR2 FVKESK. There are 21 residues in the CDR3. The DNA for the CDR3 is TGTGCCAGCAGCCAAGATCCCGGACTAGCGGGAGATTGGTCCCTACTCAATGAGCAGTTCTTC. Translation: CASSQDPGLAGDWSLLNEQFF.

This chain uses TRBV6-2 or TRBV6-3 with TRBJ2-1; 12 nucleotides align to TRBD2. Trimming removed 5 bases from V and 4 bases from J; junction bases left unmatched: 12. CDR1 is MNHEY, CDR2 SVGEGT, per germline. CDR3 length: 18 residues. CDR3 loop: CASSGQNSSGRDYNEQFF. In nucleotides, the CDR3 is TGTGCCAGCAGTGGACAGAACTCTAGCGGGAGGGATTACAATGAGCAGTTCTTC.

CDR3: CASSPPPDSQGLNTEAFF. The CDR3 nucleotides are TGTGCCAGCTCACCACCGCCCGATTCACAGGGGCTTAACACTGAAGCTTTCTTT. The rearrangement uses TRBV18 and TRBJ1-1; 7 bases fit TRBD1. V shed 0 bases and J 2 bases; nucleotides not matched to a gene: 12. CDR3 length: 18 amino acids. Germline V gene sequence: CDR1 KGHSH, CDR2 LQKENI.

The chain uses TRBV3-1 and TRBJ2-7; TRBD2 matches at 8 bases. Germline V lookup: CDR1 LGHDT, CDR2 YNNKEL (reference sequence). The CDR3 has 16 amino acids. Trimming took 0 bases from V and 3 from J; bases not matched to a gene: 7. The CDR3, as DNA: TGTGCCAGCAGCCAAGAGTGGACTAGCCGAAACTACGAGCAGTACTTC. Translating it yields CASSQEWTSRNYEQYF.

The rearrangement uses TRBV28 and TRBJ1-1; D is unclear. Germline CDR1 reads MDHEN; CDR2 reads SYDVKM. CDR3 size: 12 residues. The ends were cut back, 8 bases at V and 0 bases at J, with 7 bases in the middle. The CDR3 protein is CASGTLNTEAFF. Written as DNA, the CDR3 is TGTGCCAGCGGCACTCTGAACACTGAAGCTTTCTTT. The whole variable domain, filled in from reference TRBV28 and TRBJ1-1, reads DVKVTQSSRYLVKRTGEKVFLECVQDMDHENMFWYRQDPGLGLRLIYFSYDVKMKEKGDIPEGYSVSREKKERFSLILESASTNQTSMYLCASGTLNTEAFFGQGTRLTVV.

The J gene is TRBJ2-3, the V gene TRBV12-5; TRBD2 agrees at 13 bases. With 0 bases clipped from V and 6 bases from J, the junction kept 6 bases outside the gene matches. The CDR3 covers 17 residues. Germline V gene sequence: CDR1 LGHNT, CDR2 FRNRAP. The CDR3 reads CASGLVPPLAGGDTQYF. The CDR3 bases are TGTGCTAGTGGTTTGGTACCCCCACTAGCGGGAGGGGATACGCAGTATTTT.

The V and J genes are TRBV5-4 and TRBJ2-7; 7 bases line up with TRBD1. J gave up 7 bases and V 3 bases, and 7 bases lay outside the gene matches. The length of the CDR3 is 13 residues. CDR1 and CDR2 (germline): SGHNT, YYREEE (reference sequence). CDR3 in DNA: TGTGCCAGCAGCTGGCAAGGGACAGAGGAGCAGTACTTC. Amino acids: CASSWQGTEEQYF.

The rearrangement uses TRBV9 and TRBJ1-4; tentatively, D is TRBD1 (6 bases). Germline V gene lookup returns CDR1 SGDLS and CDR2 YYNGEE. The V end lost 4 bases, the J end lost 4 bases, and 17 bases lay between the germline ends. CDR3 size: 16 residues. The CDR3 DNA follows: TGTGCCAGCAGCCCCTTCTCGGACAGCCTTAATGAAAAACTGTTTTTT. This codes for CASSPFSDSLNEKLFF.

On this clonotype itself: Mismatch with germline at one junction end may stem from a read error. The chain links TRBV11-3 to TRBJ1-2; TRBD1 aligns across 12 bases. The length of the CDR3 is 12 residues. CDR1 and CDR2 from the germline V gene are SGHNT and YENEEA. The CDR3 nucleotides read TGTGCCAGCAGCTTTGGGACAGGGGGCTCGAAGTTC. As protein: CASSFGTGGSKF. The whole variable domain, remainder taken from reference TRBV11-3 and TRBJ1-2, is EAGVVQSPRYKIIEKKQPVAFWCNPISGHNTLYWYLQNLGQGPELLIRYENEEAVDDSQLPKDRFSAERLKGVDSTLKIQPAELGDSAVYLCASSFGTGGSKFGSGTRLTVV.

The chain uses TRBV6-2 or TRBV6-3 and TRBJ1-1; perhaps TRBD1 as D (6 bases). V lost 4 bases and J lost 3, with 12 bases in between. Germline loops: CDR1 MNHEY, CDR2 SVGEGT. The CDR3 has 14 amino acids. CDR3 sequence (DNA): TGTGCCAGCAGTTTCGCCGGGGGCGACACTGAAGCTTTCTTT. This encodes CASSFAGGDTEAFF.